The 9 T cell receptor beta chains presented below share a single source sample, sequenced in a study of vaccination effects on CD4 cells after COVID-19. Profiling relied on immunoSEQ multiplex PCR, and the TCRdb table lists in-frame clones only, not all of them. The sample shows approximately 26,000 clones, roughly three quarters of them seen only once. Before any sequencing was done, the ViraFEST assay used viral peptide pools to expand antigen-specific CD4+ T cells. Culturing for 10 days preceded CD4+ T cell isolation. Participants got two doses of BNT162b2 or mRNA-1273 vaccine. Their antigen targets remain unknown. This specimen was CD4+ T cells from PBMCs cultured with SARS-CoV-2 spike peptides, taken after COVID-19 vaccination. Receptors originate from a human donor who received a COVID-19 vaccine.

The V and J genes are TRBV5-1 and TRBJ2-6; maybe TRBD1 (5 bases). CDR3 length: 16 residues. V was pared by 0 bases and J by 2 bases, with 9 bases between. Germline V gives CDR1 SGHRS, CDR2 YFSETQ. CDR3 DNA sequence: TGCGCCAGCAGCTTGGGGGGCGGCGCTGGGGCCAACGTCCTGACTTTC. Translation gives CASSLGGGAGANVLTF.

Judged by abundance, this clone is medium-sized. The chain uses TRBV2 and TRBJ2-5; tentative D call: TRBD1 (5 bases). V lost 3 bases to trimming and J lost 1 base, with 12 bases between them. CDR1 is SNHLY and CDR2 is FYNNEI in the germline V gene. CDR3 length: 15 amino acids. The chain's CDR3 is CASSESGHTQETQYF. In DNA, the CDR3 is TGTGCCAGCAGTGAGTCAGGGCACACCCAAGAGACCCAGTACTTC.

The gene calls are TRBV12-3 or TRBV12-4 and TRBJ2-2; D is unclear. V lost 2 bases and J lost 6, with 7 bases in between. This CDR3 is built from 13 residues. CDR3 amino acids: CASSLSSPGELFF. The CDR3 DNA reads TGTGCCAGCAGTTTATCCTCCCCCGGGGAGCTGTTTTTT.

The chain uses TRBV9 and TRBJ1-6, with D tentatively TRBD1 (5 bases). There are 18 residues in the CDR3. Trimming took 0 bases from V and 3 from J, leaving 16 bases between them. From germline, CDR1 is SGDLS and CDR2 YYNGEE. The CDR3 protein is CASSVGMRGWDYNSPLHF. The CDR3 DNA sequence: TGTGCCAGCAGCGTAGGAATGAGGGGCTGGGACTATAATTCACCCCTCCACTTT.

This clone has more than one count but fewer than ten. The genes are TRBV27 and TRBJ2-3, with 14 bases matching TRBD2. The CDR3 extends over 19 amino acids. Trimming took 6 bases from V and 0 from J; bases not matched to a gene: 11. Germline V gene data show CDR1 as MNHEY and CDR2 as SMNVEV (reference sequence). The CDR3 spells CASRPRRLAGGPSTDTQYF. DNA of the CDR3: TGTGCCAGCAGGCCACGTCGACTAGCGGGGGGGCCTAGCACAGATACGCAGTATTTT.

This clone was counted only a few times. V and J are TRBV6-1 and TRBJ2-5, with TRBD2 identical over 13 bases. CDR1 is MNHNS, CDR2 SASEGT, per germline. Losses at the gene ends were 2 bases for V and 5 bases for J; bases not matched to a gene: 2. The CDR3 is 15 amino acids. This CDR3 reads CASSETSGGAETQYF. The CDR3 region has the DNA TGTGCCAGCAGTGAAACTAGCGGGGGGGCCGAGACCCAGTACTTC.

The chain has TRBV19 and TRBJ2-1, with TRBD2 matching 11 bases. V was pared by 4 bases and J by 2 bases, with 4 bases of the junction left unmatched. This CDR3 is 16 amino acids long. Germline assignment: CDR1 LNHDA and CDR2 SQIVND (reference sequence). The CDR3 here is CASSNLAGGPYNEQFF. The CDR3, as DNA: TGTGCCAGTAGTAATTTAGCGGGAGGGCCCTACAATGAGCAGTTCTTC.

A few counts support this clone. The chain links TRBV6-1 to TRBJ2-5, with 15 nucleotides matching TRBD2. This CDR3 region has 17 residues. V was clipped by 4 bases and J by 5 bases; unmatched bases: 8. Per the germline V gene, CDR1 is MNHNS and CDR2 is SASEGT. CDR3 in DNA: TGTGCCAGCAGTGTGGGACTAGCGGGGGGTGCTGGCGAGACCCAGTACTTC. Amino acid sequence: CASSVGLAGGAGETQYF.

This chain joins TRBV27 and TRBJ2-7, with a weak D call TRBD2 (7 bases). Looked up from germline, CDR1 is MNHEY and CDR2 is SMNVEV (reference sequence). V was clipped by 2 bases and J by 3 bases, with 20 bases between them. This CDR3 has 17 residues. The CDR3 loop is CASSLRGGPRARYEQYF. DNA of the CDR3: TGTGCCAGCAGTTTAAGGGGGGGACCGCGGGCCCGCTACGAGCAGTACTTC.